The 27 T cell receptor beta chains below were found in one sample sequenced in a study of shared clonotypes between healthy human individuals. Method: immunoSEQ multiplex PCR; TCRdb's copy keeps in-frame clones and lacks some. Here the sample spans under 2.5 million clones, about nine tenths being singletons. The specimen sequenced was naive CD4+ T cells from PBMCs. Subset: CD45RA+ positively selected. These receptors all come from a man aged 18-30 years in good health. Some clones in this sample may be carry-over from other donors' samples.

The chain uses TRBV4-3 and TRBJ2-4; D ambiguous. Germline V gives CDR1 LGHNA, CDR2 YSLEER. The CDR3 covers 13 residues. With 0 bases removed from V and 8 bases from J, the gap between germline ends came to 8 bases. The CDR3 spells CASSQEDRDIQYF. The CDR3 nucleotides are TGCGCCAGCAGCCAAGAGGACCGTGACATTCAGTACTTC.

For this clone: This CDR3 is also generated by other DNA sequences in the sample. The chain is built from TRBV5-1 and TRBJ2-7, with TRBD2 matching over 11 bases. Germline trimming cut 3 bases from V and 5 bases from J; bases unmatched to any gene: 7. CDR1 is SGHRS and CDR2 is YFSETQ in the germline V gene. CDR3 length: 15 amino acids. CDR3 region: CASSSLAGGPNEQYF. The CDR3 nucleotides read TGCGCCAGCAGCTCCCTAGCGGGAGGACCGAACGAGCAGTACTTC. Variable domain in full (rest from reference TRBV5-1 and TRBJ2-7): KAGVTQTPRYLIKTRGQQVTLSCSPISGHRSVSWYQQTPGQGLQFLFEYFSETQRNKGNFPGRFSGRQFSNSRSEMNVSTLELGDSALYLCASSSLAGGPNEQYFGPGTRLTVT.

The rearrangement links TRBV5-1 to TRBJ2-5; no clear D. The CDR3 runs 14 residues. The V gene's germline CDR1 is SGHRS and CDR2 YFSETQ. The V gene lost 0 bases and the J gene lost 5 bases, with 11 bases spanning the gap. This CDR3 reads CASSLDIGQETQYF. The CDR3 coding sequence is TGCGCCAGCAGCTTGGACATCGGCCAGGAGACCCAGTACTTC.

In DNA, the CDR3 is TGTGCCAGCAGCGTATCATCCGGGATCTACTACAATGAGCAGTTCTTC. The encoded protein is CASSVSSGIYYNEQFF. The V gene is TRBV9, the J gene TRBJ2-1, with a weak D call TRBD2 (5 bases). Between the trimmed V and J ends, which lost 1 base and 3 bases, there was a span of 14 bases. The CDR3 totals 16 residues. Per germline, CDR1 SGDLS and CDR2 YYNGEE.

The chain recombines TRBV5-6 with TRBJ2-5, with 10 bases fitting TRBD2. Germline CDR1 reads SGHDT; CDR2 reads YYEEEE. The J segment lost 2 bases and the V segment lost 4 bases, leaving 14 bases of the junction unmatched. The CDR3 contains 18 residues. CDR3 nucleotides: TGTGCCAGCAGCCCAGGGGGGAGGACTAGCGGTATGCAAGAGACCCAGTACTTC. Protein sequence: CASSPGGRTSGMQETQYF. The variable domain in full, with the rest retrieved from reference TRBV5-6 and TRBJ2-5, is DAGVTQSPTHLIKTRGQQVTLRCSPKSGHDTVSWYQQALGQGPQFIFQYYEEEERQRGNFPDRFSGHQFPNYSSELNVNALLLGDSALYLCASSPGGRTSGMQETQYFGPGTRLLVL.

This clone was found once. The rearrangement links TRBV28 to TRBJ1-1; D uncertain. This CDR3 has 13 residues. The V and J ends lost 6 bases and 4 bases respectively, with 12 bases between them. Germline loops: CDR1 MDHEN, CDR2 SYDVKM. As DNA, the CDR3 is TGTGCCAGCAGCCGTGTGGTCTCCACTGAAGCTTTCTTT. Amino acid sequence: CASSRVVSTEAFF.

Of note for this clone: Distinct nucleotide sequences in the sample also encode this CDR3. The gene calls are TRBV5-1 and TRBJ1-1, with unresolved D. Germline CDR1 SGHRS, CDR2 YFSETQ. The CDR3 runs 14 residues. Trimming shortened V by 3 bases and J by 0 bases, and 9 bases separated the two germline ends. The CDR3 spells CASSYGVMNTEAFF. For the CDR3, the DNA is TGCGCCAGCAGCTACGGGGTCATGAACACTGAAGCTTTCTTT.

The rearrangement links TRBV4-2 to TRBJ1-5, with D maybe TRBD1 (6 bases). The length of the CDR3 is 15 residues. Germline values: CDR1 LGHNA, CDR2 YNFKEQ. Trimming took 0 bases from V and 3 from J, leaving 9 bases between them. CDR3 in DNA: TGTGCCAGCAGCCAAGAGGACAGAAACAATCAGCCCCAGCATTTT. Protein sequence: CASSQEDRNNQPQHF.

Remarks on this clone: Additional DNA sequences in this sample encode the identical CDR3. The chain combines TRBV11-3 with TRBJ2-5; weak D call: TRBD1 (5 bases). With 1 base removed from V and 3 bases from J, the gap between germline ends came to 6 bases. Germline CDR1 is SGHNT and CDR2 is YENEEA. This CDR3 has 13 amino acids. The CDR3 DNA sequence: TGTGCCAGCAGCTTAGGACAGAAAGAGACCCAGTACTTC. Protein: CASSLGQKETQYF.

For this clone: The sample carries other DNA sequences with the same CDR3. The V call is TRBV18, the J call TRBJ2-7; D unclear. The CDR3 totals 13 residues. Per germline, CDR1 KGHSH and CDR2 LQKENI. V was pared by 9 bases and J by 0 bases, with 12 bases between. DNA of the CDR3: TGTGCCAGTTCTCCCCCGAGCTCCTACGAGCAGTACTTC. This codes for CASSPPSSYEQYF.

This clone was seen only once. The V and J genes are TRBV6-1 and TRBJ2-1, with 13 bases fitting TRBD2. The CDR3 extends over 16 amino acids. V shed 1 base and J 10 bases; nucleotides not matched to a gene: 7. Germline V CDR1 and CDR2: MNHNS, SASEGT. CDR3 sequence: CASSEVTSGRRWEQFF. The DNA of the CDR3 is TGTGCCAGCAGTGAAGTGACTAGCGGGAGGAGATGGGAGCAGTTCTTC.

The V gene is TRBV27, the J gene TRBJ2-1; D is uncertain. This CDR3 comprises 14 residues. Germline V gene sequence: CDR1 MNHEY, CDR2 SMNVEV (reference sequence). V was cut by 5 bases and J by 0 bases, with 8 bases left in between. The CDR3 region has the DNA TGTGCCAGCAGTAGAGCGAGCTCCTACAATGAGCAGTTCTTC. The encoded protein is CASSRASSYNEQFF.

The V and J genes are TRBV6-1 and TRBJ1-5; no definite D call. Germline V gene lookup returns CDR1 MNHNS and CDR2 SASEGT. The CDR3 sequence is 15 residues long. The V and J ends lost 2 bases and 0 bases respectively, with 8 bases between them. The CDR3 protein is CASSEHNPSNQPQHF. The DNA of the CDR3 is TGTGCCAGCAGTGAACACAACCCTAGCAATCAGCCCCAGCATTTT.

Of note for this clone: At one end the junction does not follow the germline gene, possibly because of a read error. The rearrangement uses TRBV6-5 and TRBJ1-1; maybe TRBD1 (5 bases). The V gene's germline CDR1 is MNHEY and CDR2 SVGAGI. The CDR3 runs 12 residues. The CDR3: CASSYLATAPIF. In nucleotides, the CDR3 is TGTGCCAGCAGTTATTTAGCGACAGCCCCCATCTTT.

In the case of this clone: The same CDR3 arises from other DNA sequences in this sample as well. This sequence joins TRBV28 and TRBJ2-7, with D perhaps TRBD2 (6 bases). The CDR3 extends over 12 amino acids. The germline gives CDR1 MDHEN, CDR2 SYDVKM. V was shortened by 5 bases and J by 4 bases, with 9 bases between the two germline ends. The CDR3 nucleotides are TGTGCCAGCAGTCTGGGGGGTTACGAGCAGTACTTC. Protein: CASSLGGYEQYF.

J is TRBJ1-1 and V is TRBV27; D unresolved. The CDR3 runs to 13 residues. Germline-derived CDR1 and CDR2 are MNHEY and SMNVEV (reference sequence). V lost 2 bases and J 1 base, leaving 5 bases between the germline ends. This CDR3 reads CASSLLENTEAFF. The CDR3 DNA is TGTGCCAGCAGTTTACTAGAGAACACTGAAGCTTTCTTT.

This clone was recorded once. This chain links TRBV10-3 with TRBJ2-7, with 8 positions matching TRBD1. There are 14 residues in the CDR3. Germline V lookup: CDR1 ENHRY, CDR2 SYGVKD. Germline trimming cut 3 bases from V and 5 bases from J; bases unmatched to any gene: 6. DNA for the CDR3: TGTGCCATCAGTGAATGGACAGGGATTAACGAGCAGTACTTC. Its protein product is CAISEWTGINEQYF.

The CDR3 is CASSAGGLAGATDTQYF. CDR3 coding DNA: TGTGCCAGCAGCGCGGGGGGACTAGCGGGAGCCACAGATACGCAGTATTTT. This chain uses TRBV9 with TRBJ2-3, with TRBD2 identical over 14 bases. Unmatched junction bases numbered 5, after V lost 3 bases and J lost 2 bases. This CDR3 has 17 residues. Per the germline V gene, CDR1 is SGDLS and CDR2 is YYNGEE.

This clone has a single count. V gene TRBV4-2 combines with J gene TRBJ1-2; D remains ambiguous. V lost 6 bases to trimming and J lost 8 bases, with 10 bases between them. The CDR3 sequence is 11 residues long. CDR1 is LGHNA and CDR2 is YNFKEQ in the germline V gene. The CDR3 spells CASRWMRGYTF. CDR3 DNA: TGTGCCAGCAGGTGGATGCGAGGCTACACCTTC.

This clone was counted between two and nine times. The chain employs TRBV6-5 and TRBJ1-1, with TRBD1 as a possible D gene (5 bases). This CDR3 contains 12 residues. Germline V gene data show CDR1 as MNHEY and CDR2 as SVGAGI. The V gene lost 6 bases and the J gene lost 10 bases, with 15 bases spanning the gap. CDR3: CASSPRSGAAFF. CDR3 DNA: TGTGCCAGCAGCCCCCGGTCCGGGGCAGCTTTCTTT.

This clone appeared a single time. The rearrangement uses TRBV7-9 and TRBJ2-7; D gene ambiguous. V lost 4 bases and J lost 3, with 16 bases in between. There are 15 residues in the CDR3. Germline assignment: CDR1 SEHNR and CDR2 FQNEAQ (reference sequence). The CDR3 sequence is CASSSLTESFYEQYF. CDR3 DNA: TGTGCCAGCAGCTCACTGACTGAATCTTTCTACGAGCAGTACTTC. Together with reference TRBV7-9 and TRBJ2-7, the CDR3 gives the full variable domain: DTGVSQNPRHKITKRGQNVTFRCDPISEHNRLYWYRQTLGQGPEFLTYFQNEAQLEKSRLLSDRFSAERPKGSFSTLEIQRTEQGDSAMYLCASSSLTESFYEQYFGPGTRLTVT.

As DNA, the CDR3 is TGTGCCAGCGAAGGGGGCTCCACTGGGGTTACCTACGAGCAGTACTTC. It encodes CASEGGSTGVTYEQYF. The V call is TRBV2, the J call TRBJ2-7; 7 bases map to TRBD1. Trimming cost V 8 bases and J 2 bases; bases outside gene matches: 15. Per germline, CDR1 SNHLY and CDR2 FYNNEI. This CDR3 is built from 16 residues.

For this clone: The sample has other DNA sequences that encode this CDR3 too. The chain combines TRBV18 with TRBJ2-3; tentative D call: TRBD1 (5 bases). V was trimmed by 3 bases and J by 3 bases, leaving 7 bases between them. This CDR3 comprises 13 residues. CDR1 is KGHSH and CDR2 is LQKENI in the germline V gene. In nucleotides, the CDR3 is TGTGCCAGCTCACCCTCAGGGACAGATACGCAGTATTTT. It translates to CASSPSGTDTQYF.

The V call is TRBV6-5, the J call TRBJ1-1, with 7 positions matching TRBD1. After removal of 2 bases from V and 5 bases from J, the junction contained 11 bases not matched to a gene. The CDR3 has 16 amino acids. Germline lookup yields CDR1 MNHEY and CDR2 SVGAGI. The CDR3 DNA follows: TGTGCCAGCAGTTACCAAACTCAACAGGGGAGGACTGAAGCTTTCTTT. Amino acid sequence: CASSYQTQQGRTEAFF.

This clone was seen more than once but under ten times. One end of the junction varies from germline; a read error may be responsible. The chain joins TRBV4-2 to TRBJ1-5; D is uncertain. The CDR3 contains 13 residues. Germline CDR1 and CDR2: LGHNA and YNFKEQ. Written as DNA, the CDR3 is TGTGCCAGCGGCCATGGGAGCAATCAGCCCCAGCATTTT. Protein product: CASGHGSNQPQHF.

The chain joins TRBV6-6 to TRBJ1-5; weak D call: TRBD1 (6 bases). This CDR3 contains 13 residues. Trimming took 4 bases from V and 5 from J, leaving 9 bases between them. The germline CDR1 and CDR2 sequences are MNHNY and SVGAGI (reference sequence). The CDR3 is CASSFPGDQPQHF. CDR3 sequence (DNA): TGTGCCAGCAGTTTCCCAGGGGATCAGCCCCAGCATTTT.

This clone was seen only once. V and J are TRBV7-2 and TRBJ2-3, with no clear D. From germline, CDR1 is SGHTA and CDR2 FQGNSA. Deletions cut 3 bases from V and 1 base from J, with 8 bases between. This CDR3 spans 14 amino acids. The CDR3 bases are TGTGCCAGCAGCTTTCAACGCGGCACAGATACGCAGTATTTT. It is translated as CASSFQRGTDTQYF. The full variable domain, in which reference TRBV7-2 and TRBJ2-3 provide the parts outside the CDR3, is GAGVSQSPSNKVTEKGKDVELRCDPISGHTALYWYRQSLGQGLEFLIYFQGNSAPDKSGLPSDRFSAERTGGSVSTLTIQRTQQEDSAVYLCASSFQRGTDTQYFGPGTRLTVL.